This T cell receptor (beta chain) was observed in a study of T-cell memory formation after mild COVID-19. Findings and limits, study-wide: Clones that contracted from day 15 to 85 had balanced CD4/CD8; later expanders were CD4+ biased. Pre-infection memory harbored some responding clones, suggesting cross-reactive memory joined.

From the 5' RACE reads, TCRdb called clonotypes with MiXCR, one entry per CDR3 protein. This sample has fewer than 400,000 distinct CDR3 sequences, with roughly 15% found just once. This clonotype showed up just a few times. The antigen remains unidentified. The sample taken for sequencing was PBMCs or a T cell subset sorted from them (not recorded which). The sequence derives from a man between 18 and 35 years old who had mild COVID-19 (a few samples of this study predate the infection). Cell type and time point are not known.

This chain's CDR3 is CASSQGTLSSYNEQFF. CDR3 sequence (DNA): TGCGCCAGCAGCCAAGGAACTCTAAGCTCCTACAATGAGCAGTTCTTC. V usage is TRBV4-1 and J usage is TRBJ2-1; D ambiguous. Germline loops: CDR1 MGHRA, CDR2 YSYEKL. Trimming cost V 1 base and J 0 bases, with 10 bases left between them. CDR3 length equals 16 residues.